This T cell receptor beta chain was captured in a study of blood T cells in healthy people across ages. Whole-study context: About one barcoded beta molecule was captured per two T cells (by template switching). Findings and limits, study-wide: Researchers deemed the diversity estimates from one million T cells underestimates.

The second PCR ran about 6 to 12 cycles with a sample-barcoded 5' primer and J-beta primers. There were at least 3 million CDR3-containing paired-end reads obtained from each sample. TCRdb reprocessed the 5' RACE reads via MiXCR and lists one record per CDR3 protein. The sample yields 750,000 to 850,000 distinct CDR3 sequences, approximately 25% seen once. This clonotype was picked up a small number of times. As yet, its antigen is unknown. This sample was shared with a second study, whose subject was T cells of mothers and their children.

The specimen sequenced was blood. The TCR originated in a boy aged 10-17 years in good health.

The CDR3 here is CSVGGNRGYGYTF. In DNA form, the CDR3 reads TGCAGCGTTGGGGGTAACAGGGGCTATGGCTACACCTTC. This chain joins TRBV29-1 and TRBJ1-2, with 7 bases identical to TRBD1. Germline trimming cut 4 bases from V and 4 bases from J; bases unmatched to any gene: 6. This CDR3 comprises 13 residues. Germline lookup yields CDR1 SQVTM and CDR2 ANQGSEA.